This entry lists 30 T cell receptor beta chains sequenced from one sample in a study of cytomegalovirus exposure and HLA in healthy donors. 13 Jbeta primers and 60 Vbeta primers were used for the PCR. Method: immunoSEQ multiplex PCR; TCRdb's copy keeps in-frame clones and lacks some. The data hold about 98,000 clones, with under 70% observed a single time. What was sequenced was PBMCs. The receptors were sampled from a man aged 45-60 years in good health and CMV-seronegative.

This chain uses TRBV4-2 with TRBJ2-4, with TRBD2 identical over 10 bases. V trimming: 3 bases; J trimming: 1 base; junction bases outside the gene matches: 18. Germline CDR1 and CDR2: LGHNA and YNFKEQ. This CDR3 contains 21 residues. CDR3 sequence: CASSHEEISGGPRSAKNIQYF. The CDR3 bases are TGTGCCAGCAGCCACGAGGAAATTAGCGGGGGGCCCCGTTCCGCCAAAAACATTCAGTACTTC.

This chain joins TRBV29-1 and TRBJ1-1; the D is unclear. V was trimmed by 6 bases and J by 4 bases, leaving 9 bases between them. The CDR3 has 11 amino acids. Looked up from germline, CDR1 is SQVTM and CDR2 is ANQGSEA. The CDR3 region is CSVKRGTEAFF. As DNA, the CDR3 is TGCAGCGTAAAACGAGGCACTGAAGCTTTCTTT.

This chain links TRBV23-1 with TRBJ1-2; D perhaps matches TRBD1 (5 bases). TRBV23-1 is an open reading frame, and its role is uncertain. Trimming left V 10 bases short and J 0 bases short, with 18 bases between. The CDR3 length is 15 residues. The DNA of the CDR3 is TGCGCCACCTCAGGGTTACCCCAAGCTAACTATGGCTACACCTTC. It encodes CATSGLPQANYGYTF.

The rearrangement joins TRBV30 to TRBJ1-1; 7 bases align to TRBD1. Unmatched junction bases numbered 19, after V lost 2 bases and J lost 4 bases. The CDR3 covers 18 residues. CDR1 is GTSNPN, CDR2 SVGIG, per germline (reference sequence). CDR3 region: CAWSSRRQGFAFGTEAFF. For the CDR3, the DNA is TGTGCCTGGAGTTCCCGAAGACAGGGATTCGCTTTTGGCACTGAAGCTTTCTTT.

V and J are TRBV5-6 and TRBJ1-4; TRBD1 might be the D (5 bases). V lost 2 bases and J 8 bases, leaving 7 bases between the germline ends. The CDR3 contains 12 residues. Germline V gene sequence: CDR1 SGHDT, CDR2 YYEEEE. CDR3 coding DNA: TGTGCCAGCAGCTTAAGGGGAGAAAAACTGTTTTTT. This sequence encodes CASSLRGEKLFF.

The V gene is TRBV30, the J gene TRBJ2-7; a weak D match, TRBD1 (6 bases). The CDR3 runs 13 residues. Deletions cut 4 bases from V and 0 bases from J, with 10 bases between. Germline CDR1 reads GTSNPN; CDR2 reads SVGIG (reference sequence). CDR3 sequence reads: CAWNRDNSYEQYF. Written as DNA, the CDR3 is TGTGCCTGGAACCGGGACAACTCCTACGAGCAGTACTTC.

This clone was counted only a few times. The gene calls are TRBV6-4 and TRBJ2-1, with D perhaps matching TRBD2 (7 bases). V lost 9 bases to trimming and J lost 1 base, with 22 bases between them. The CDR3 length is 17 residues. Looked up from germline, CDR1 is MRHNA and CDR2 is SNTAGT. CDR3 loop: CARDQGGATWSYNEQFF. Written as DNA, the CDR3 is TGTGCCAGGGACCAAGGGGGGGCAACATGGTCCTACAATGAGCAGTTCTTC.

The chain recombines TRBV29-1 with TRBJ2-7; the D gene is possibly TRBD2 (6 bases). This CDR3 region has 11 residues. Germline CDR1 is SQVTM and CDR2 is ANQGSEA. V was pared by 7 bases and J by 5 bases, with 12 bases between. The CDR3: CSGGVTDEQYF. The CDR3 DNA reads TGCAGCGGGGGGGTCACCGACGAGCAGTACTTC.

This chain connects TRBV6-5 to TRBJ1-1, with 7 bases lining up with TRBD1. This CDR3 has 14 amino acids. Germline V gives CDR1 MNHEY, CDR2 SVGAGI. The V and J ends lost 0 bases and 5 bases, in that order; junction bases with no gene match: 3. CDR3 coding DNA: TGTGCCAGCAGTTACTCAGGCAGGGGGACTGAAGCTTTCTTT. Translated, it gives CASSYSGRGTEAFF.

The J gene is TRBJ1-5, the V gene TRBV10-2, with D maybe TRBD1 (5 bases). CDR3 length: 18 amino acids. Germline assignment: CDR1 WSHSY and CDR2 SAAADI. The V and J ends lost 4 bases and 0 bases respectively, with 19 bases between them. The chain's CDR3 is CASSVSGHITSSNQPQHF. CDR3 bases: TGCGCCAGCAGTGTTTCCGGACATATCACCTCTAGCAATCAGCCCCAGCATTTT.

The chain couples TRBV7-2 to TRBJ1-5; 7 bases are a match to TRBD1. Germline V gene lookup returns CDR1 SGHTA and CDR2 FQGNSA. This CDR3 region has 15 residues. Losses at the gene ends were 2 bases for V and 5 bases for J; bases not matched to a gene: 6. In nucleotides, the CDR3 is TGTGCCAGCAGCTTAAGGGGACAGAGACATCAGCCCCAGCATTTT. It is translated as CASSLRGQRHQPQHF. Full variable domain (outside the CDR3, taken from reference TRBV7-2 and TRBJ1-5): GAGVSQSPSNKVTEKGKDVELRCDPISGHTALYWYRQSLGQGLEFLIYFQGNSAPDKSGLPSDRFSAERTGGSVSTLTIQRTQQEDSAVYLCASSLRGQRHQPQHFGDGTRLSIL.

The chain is built from TRBV27 and TRBJ2-5, with TRBD2 identical over 8 bases. The CDR3 has 16 residues. Germline assignment: CDR1 MNHEY and CDR2 SMNVEV (reference sequence). V lost 0 bases and J lost 3; bases outside the gene matches: 6. CDR3 coding DNA: TGTGCCAGCAGTTTATCAGCGGGAGTCGGGAAAGAGACCCAGTACTTC. Translation gives CASSLSAGVGKETQYF.

The chain has TRBV6-5 and TRBJ2-7; D is perhaps TRBD1 (6 bases). V was trimmed by 6 bases and J by 4 bases, leaving 13 bases between them. Germline CDR1 is MNHEY and CDR2 is SVGAGI. The CDR3 loop spans 13 amino acids. Here the CDR3 reads CASSPAGQYEQYF. Written as DNA, the CDR3 is TGTGCCAGCAGCCCCGCTGGACAGTACGAGCAGTACTTC.

The V call is TRBV28, the J call TRBJ2-7; 15 positions match TRBD2. The CDR3 spans 18 residues. CDR1 is MDHEN, CDR2 SYDVKM, per germline. After removal of 4 bases from V and 1 base from J, the junction contained 8 bases not matched to a gene. CDR3 loop: CASSSPGTSGGFSYEQYF. CDR3 nucleotide sequence: TGTGCCAGCAGTTCTCCCGGGACTAGCGGGGGGTTTTCCTACGAGCAGTACTTC.

The table lists this clone with a few counts. This chain joins TRBV6-1 and TRBJ1-5; D gene uncertain. V was trimmed by 6 bases and J by 4 bases, leaving 10 bases between them. The CDR3 has 13 residues. Germline CDR1 is MNHNS and CDR2 is SASEGT. The CDR3 DNA follows: TGTGCCAGCAGCTTCCCGGTTAATCAGCCCCAGCATTTT. Its protein is CASSFPVNQPQHF.

This chain uses TRBV11-1 with TRBJ1-2; 11 nucleotides align to TRBD1. The V segment lost 5 bases and the J segment 8 bases; nucleotides outside the gene matches: 7. The V gene's germline CDR1 is SGHAT and CDR2 FQDESV (reference sequence). The CDR3 sequence is 14 residues long. This CDR3 reads CASSPGQGVEGYTF. Here the CDR3 DNA reads TGTGCCAGCAGCCCGGGACAGGGGGTAGAGGGCTACACCTTC.

This chain connects TRBV6-5 to TRBJ2-7, with 8 bases matching TRBD1. With 0 bases clipped from V and 0 bases from J, the junction kept 4 bases outside the gene matches. The CDR3 loop spans 16 amino acids. Germline V CDR1 and CDR2: MNHEY, SVGAGI. Here the CDR3 DNA reads TGTGCCAGCAGTTACTCTGGACAGGGCAGCTCCTACGAGCAGTACTTC. Protein sequence: CASSYSGQGSSYEQYF.

The CDR3 DNA reads TGTGCCACCAGCAGCCGACGGGGGGGGAACATTCAGTACTTC. This sequence encodes CATSSRRGGNIQYF. The V gene is TRBV15, the J gene TRBJ2-4; TRBD2 aligns across 8 bases. V lost 3 bases and J lost 7; bases outside the gene matches: 5. Looked up from germline, CDR1 is LNHNV and CDR2 is YYDKDF (reference sequence). This CDR3 spans 14 amino acids.

There are a few counts of this clone. Here the CDR3 reads CASSPTGLSYNEQFF. In DNA, the CDR3 is TGTGCCAGCTCACCTACAGGGCTCTCCTACAATGAGCAGTTCTTC. The chain employs TRBV18 and TRBJ2-1, with D perhaps matching TRBD1 (6 bases). V dropped 3 bases and J dropped 0 bases, with 9 bases sitting between them. CDR1 and CDR2 (germline): KGHSH, LQKENI. This CDR3 is built from 15 residues.

The V gene is TRBV7-2, the J gene TRBJ2-2; TRBD2 aligns across 7 bases. This CDR3 is built from 18 residues. V trimming: 4 bases; J trimming: 5 bases; junction bases outside the gene matches: 16. The germline V gene has CDR1 SGHTA and CDR2 FQGNSA. This CDR3 reads CASSSASGLPGRTGELFF. The DNA of the CDR3 is TGTGCCAGCAGCTCGGCTAGCGGACTACCCGGTAGGACCGGGGAGCTGTTTTTT.

This clone was recorded a few times. The CDR3 DNA sequence: TGTGCCAGCTCACCACTCATAACAGGCCACACCGGGGAGCTGTTTTTT. Translation: CASSPLITGHTGELFF. The genes are TRBV18 and TRBJ2-2; possibly TRBD1 for D (5 bases). Trimming removed 1 base from V and 3 bases from J, with 12 bases in between. CDR3 length equals 16 residues. Germline lookup yields CDR1 KGHSH and CDR2 LQKENI.

This clone has a handful of counts. V and J are TRBV30 and TRBJ1-5, with TRBD1 identical over 8 bases. Germline V gene data show CDR1 as GTSNPN and CDR2 as SVGIG (reference sequence). The CDR3 contains 13 residues. Unmatched junction bases numbered 1, after V lost 1 base and J lost 5 bases. The CDR3 DNA sequence: TGTGCCTGGAGTGGACAGGGGCATCAGCCCCAGCATTTT. The encoded protein is CAWSGQGHQPQHF.

The chain is built from TRBV7-2 and TRBJ2-7; a possible D gene is TRBD1 (5 bases). Germline values: CDR1 SGHTA, CDR2 FQGNSA. V was trimmed by 4 bases and J by 6 bases, leaving 10 bases between them. The CDR3 length is 12 residues. In nucleotides, the CDR3 is TGTGCCAGCAGCTCGCGTAGGGGCGAGCAGTACTTC. It yields the protein CASSSRRGEQYF.

The rearrangement uses TRBV5-6 and TRBJ2-3; D might be TRBD2 (5 bases). Trimming left V 4 bases short and J 3 bases short, with 21 bases between. The CDR3 is 17 amino acids. Germline CDR1 and CDR2: SGHDT and YYEEEE. The CDR3 sequence is CASSLGSQRWGTDTQYF. DNA for the CDR3: TGTGCCAGCAGCCTGGGGAGCCAGCGGTGGGGAACAGATACGCAGTATTTT.

The rearrangement joins TRBV11-2 to TRBJ2-3; 7 nucleotides match TRBD2. The germline V gene has CDR1 SGHAT and CDR2 FQNNGV. CDR3 length: 19 amino acids. J was trimmed by 1 base and V by 4 bases; bases with no gene match: 17. CDR3 in amino acids: CASSYPQGLGGGGTDTQYF. In DNA, the CDR3 is TGTGCCAGCAGCTACCCCCAGGGTTTGGGGGGAGGGGGCACAGATACGCAGTATTTT.

The chain employs TRBV6-5 and TRBJ2-7, with D perhaps matching TRBD2 (5 bases). The ends were cut back, 6 bases at V and 0 bases at J, with 15 bases in the middle. Germline CDR1 and CDR2: MNHEY and SVGAGI. The CDR3 spans 15 residues. The CDR3 DNA reads TGTGCCAGCAGCCCCGTTAGGAGGAGCTCCTACGAGCAGTACTTC. Translation: CASSPVRRSSYEQYF.

This chain uses TRBV4-2 with TRBJ2-7; 8 bases agree with TRBD2. V was clipped by 1 base and J by 0 bases; unmatched bases: 2. Germline values: CDR1 LGHNA, CDR2 YNFKEQ. CDR3 length equals 15 residues. The CDR3 protein is CASSQAGLGSYEQYF. In DNA form, the CDR3 reads TGTGCCAGCAGCCAAGCGGGACTAGGCTCCTACGAGCAGTACTTC.

The CDR3 nucleotides are TGCGCCAGCAGCTCCGGGACAGGGGGAAGGTTTAACACTGAAGCTTTCTTT. This codes for CASSSGTGGRFNTEAFF. The chain is built from TRBV5-1 and TRBJ1-1; 11 bases map to TRBD1. V was clipped by 3 bases and J by 2 bases; unmatched bases: 9. Germline CDR1 is SGHRS and CDR2 is YFSETQ. The length of the CDR3 is 17 residues.

This clone occurred once. The rearrangement links TRBV7-2 to TRBJ1-1; possibly TRBD1 for D (5 bases). There are 13 residues in the CDR3. Germline V lookup: CDR1 SGHTA, CDR2 FQGNSA. V was shortened by 4 bases and J by 8 bases, with 14 bases between the two germline ends. DNA for the CDR3: TGTGCCAGCAGCTACACAACGAGACAGGAAGCTTTCTTT. It translates to CASSYTTRQEAFF. Full variable domain (rest looked up from reference TRBV7-2 and TRBJ1-1): GAGVSQSPSNKVTEKGKDVELRCDPISGHTALYWYRQSLGQGLEFLIYFQGNSAPDKSGLPSDRFSAERTGGSVSTLTIQRTQQEDSAVYLCASSYTTRQEAFFGQGTRLTVV.

V and J are TRBV11-2 and TRBJ1-2, with 8 bases identical to TRBD1. From germline, CDR1 is SGHAT and CDR2 FQNNGV. This CDR3 region has 15 residues. With V trimmed by 4 bases and J by 1 base, 5 bases remained unmatched. CDR3 sequence reads: CASSSLTGDNYGYTF. The DNA of the CDR3 is TGTGCCAGCAGCTCCCTGACAGGGGATAACTATGGCTACACCTTC.